The 27 T cell receptor beta chains below all came from one sample that was sequenced in a study of beta chain features in type 1 diabetes. Reverse transcription of all isolated RNA meant that expressed TCRB transcripts were sequenced. Libraries were prepared by immunoSEQ multiplex PCR; TCRdb keeps only in-frame clonotypes and omits some of them. This sample has a few hundred thousand clones, with 11% found just once. Material: naive CD4+ T cells from blood. The receptors were gathered from a woman in her thirties in good health.

This clone was counted only a few times. The chain couples TRBV5-1 to TRBJ2-1; 16 bases fit TRBD2. J gave up 1 base and V 5 bases, and 6 bases lay outside the gene matches. Germline CDR1 reads SGHRS; CDR2 reads YFSETQ. This CDR3 contains 18 residues. The CDR3 region is CASRGLAGGPGSYNEQFF. CDR3 nucleotide sequence: TGCGCCAGCAGGGGACTAGCGGGAGGGCCGGGGTCCTACAATGAGCAGTTCTTC.

This chain uses TRBV6-5 with TRBJ2-1; D might be TRBD1 (6 bases). CDR1 is MNHEY and CDR2 is SVGAGI in the germline V gene. This CDR3 contains 15 residues. The V gene lost 2 bases and the J gene lost 6 bases, with 14 bases spanning the gap. This chain's CDR3 is CASSYTVTGSNEQFF. The CDR3 coding sequence is TGTGCCAGCAGTTACACAGTAACAGGGAGCAATGAGCAGTTCTTC.

The CDR3 region is CSVNGLAGVFEQFF. As DNA, the CDR3 is TGCAGCGTCAACGGACTAGCGGGAGTTTTTGAGCAGTTCTTC. J is TRBJ2-1 and V is TRBV29-1, with 13 bases fitting TRBD2. This CDR3 is 14 amino acids long. CDR1 and CDR2 from the germline V gene are SQVTM and ANQGSEA. Germline trimming cut 6 bases from V and 9 bases from J; bases unmatched to any gene: 8.

V and J are TRBV5-1 and TRBJ2-2; 7 bases are shared with TRBD2. CDR1 and CDR2 from the germline V gene are SGHRS and YFSETQ. With V trimmed by 4 bases and J by 0 bases, 12 bases remained unmatched. The CDR3 is 18 amino acids. Here the CDR3 DNA reads TGCGCCAGCAGCCCCCATCCGGTTGCGGGAGCGAACACCGGGGAGCTGTTTTTT. It encodes CASSPHPVAGANTGELFF.

The chain links TRBV21-1 to TRBJ1-4; whether TRBD1, the table's D call, matches the DNA was not checked. TRBV21-1 is given as a pseudogene. The length of the CDR3 is 13 residues. In DNA, the CDR3 is TGTGCCAGCAGCAGCCGACAGTTGGGAAAACTGTTTTTT. This sequence encodes CASSSRQLGKLFF.

The chain carries TRBV6-5 and TRBJ1-5, with TRBD1 matching 8 bases. The CDR3 consists of 15 residues. With 5 bases clipped from V and 2 bases from J, the junction kept 5 bases outside the gene matches. Germline values: CDR1 MNHEY, CDR2 SVGAGI. Here the CDR3 reads CASSMDRVGNQPQHF. CDR3 in DNA: TGTGCCAGCAGTATGGACAGGGTGGGCAATCAGCCCCAGCATTTT.

This clone has a handful of counts. The V gene is TRBV7-2, the J gene TRBJ1-2; D ambiguous. Germline V gene sequence: CDR1 SGHTA, CDR2 FQGNSA. V was clipped by 2 bases and J by 5 bases, with 9 bases between them. The CDR3 runs 13 residues. The DNA for the CDR3 is TGTGCCAGCAGCTTACCGGTTGGTTATGGCTACACCTTC. Residues: CASSLPVGYGYTF.

The chain joins TRBV14 to TRBJ2-7; D is undetermined. With 0 bases removed from V and 4 bases from J, the gap between germline ends came to 16 bases. The CDR3 has 16 amino acids. Germline loops: CDR1 SGHDN, CDR2 FVKESK. In DNA form, the CDR3 reads TGTGCCAGCAGCCAAGAGGGCAGAATCTTGCCGTACGAGCAGTACTTC. It codes for CASSQEGRILPYEQYF.

In this sample, this clone turned up a few times. The CDR3 protein is CSVVPVNTEAFF. The CDR3 nucleotides read TGCAGCGTTGTCCCTGTGAACACTGAAGCTTTCTTT. The chain links TRBV29-1 to TRBJ1-1; D not certain. Trimming stripped 4 bases from V and 0 bases from J, with 6 bases between. The length of the CDR3 is 12 residues. The germline V gene encodes CDR1 SQVTM and CDR2 ANQGSEA.

In this sample, this clone turned up a few times. The DNA for the CDR3 is TGTGCCAGCAGCTCGGACAGGCCAGGGGCCTACGAGCAGTACTTC. It specifies CASSSDRPGAYEQYF. The chain links TRBV7-9 to TRBJ2-7, with TRBD1 matching 7 bases. Germline-derived CDR1 and CDR2 are SEHNR and FQNEAQ (reference sequence). Germline trimming cut 4 bases from V and 2 bases from J; bases unmatched to any gene: 8. This CDR3 has 15 residues.

The chain has TRBV10-2 and TRBJ2-7; 11 bases align to TRBD2. The CDR3 runs 16 residues. V shed 4 bases and J 0 bases; nucleotides not matched to a gene: 5. Germline assignment: CDR1 WSHSY and CDR2 SAAADI. CDR3 sequence (DNA): TGCGCCAGCAGTGGAAGACTAGCGGGGAGCTCCTACGAGCAGTACTTC. This encodes CASSGRLAGSSYEQYF.

This clone has just a few counts. The chain combines TRBV12-5 with TRBJ2-4; TRBD2 matches 8 bases. From germline, CDR1 is LGHNT and CDR2 FRNRAP. J was trimmed by 1 base and V by 5 bases; bases with no gene match: 19. This CDR3 has 20 amino acids. The CDR3 DNA reads as TGTGCTAGTGGTCCCACATCTCGGGAGGGCCTGTCAAGGGCCAAAAACATTCAGTACTTC. The encoded protein is CASGPTSREGLSRAKNIQYF. The full variable domain, rest sourced from reference TRBV12-5 and TRBJ2-4, is DARVTQTPRHKVTEMGQEVTMRCQPILGHNTVFWYRQTMMQGLELLAYFRNRAPLDDSGMPKDRFSAEMPDATLATLKIQPSEPRDSAVYFCASGPTSREGLSRAKNIQYFGAGTRLSVL.

The rearrangement uses TRBV28 and TRBJ1-5; unclear D gene. The CDR3 has 13 amino acids. Trimming removed 5 bases from V and 7 bases from J, with 12 bases in between. Germline V gene data show CDR1 as MDHEN and CDR2 as SYDVKM. The CDR3 here is CASSNNRGQPQHF. For the CDR3, the DNA is TGTGCCAGCAGTAATAATAGAGGGCAGCCCCAGCATTTT. Based on the CDR3 plus reference TRBV28 and TRBJ1-5, the full variable domain is DVKVTQSSRYLVKRTGEKVFLECVQDMDHENMFWYRQDPGLGLRLIYFSYDVKMKEKGDIPEGYSVSREKKERFSLILESASTNQTSMYLCASSNNRGQPQHFGDGTRLSIL.

Only a few counts were recorded for this clone. The rearrangement joins TRBV9 to TRBJ2-3; weak D call: TRBD2 (6 bases). Germline CDR1 is SGDLS and CDR2 is YYNGEE. Deletions cut 0 bases from V and 1 base from J, with 15 bases between. This CDR3 is built from 17 residues. The CDR3 loop reads CASSVGLSGVGTDTQYF. The DNA for the CDR3 is TGTGCCAGCAGCGTAGGTCTTTCGGGGGTCGGCACAGATACGCAGTATTTT.

The CDR3: CASSLASSGRMRDTQYF. The CDR3 DNA reads TGTGCCAGCAGCTTAGCTTCTAGCGGGAGGATGAGAGATACGCAGTATTTT. The V call is TRBV7-2, the J call TRBJ2-3; 11 bases agree with TRBD2. V was clipped by 0 bases and J by 5 bases; unmatched bases: 7. From germline, CDR1 is SGHTA and CDR2 FQGNSA. The CDR3 totals 17 residues.

This clone came up a few times. V is TRBV7-3 and J is TRBJ2-7; 12 nucleotides line up with TRBD1. The CDR3 is 16 amino acids. Germline trimming cut 4 bases from V and 2 bases from J; bases unmatched to any gene: 6. Germline V lookup: CDR1 SGHTA, CDR2 FQGTGA. The CDR3 nucleotides read TGTGCCAGCAGCTCCGGGACAGGGGGCGCTGCCTACGAGCAGTACTTC. Its translation: CASSSGTGGAAYEQYF.

J is TRBJ2-5 and V is TRBV9; D gene uncertain. V was cut by 3 bases and J by 1 base, with 7 bases left in between. The CDR3 totals 13 residues. Germline V gene lookup returns CDR1 SGDLS and CDR2 YYNGEE. The CDR3: CASSGASQETQYF. The CDR3 bases are TGTGCCAGCAGCGGGGCTTCCCAAGAGACCCAGTACTTC.

This clone was counted between two and nine times. The V and J genes are TRBV7-9 and TRBJ2-5; 7 nucleotides agree with TRBD1. Germline assignment: CDR1 SEHNR and CDR2 FQNEAQ (reference sequence). This CDR3 has 16 amino acids. The J segment lost 4 bases and the V segment lost 5 bases, leaving 13 bases of the junction unmatched. CDR3 in amino acids: CASSRTPGQQRETQYF. CDR3 nucleotides: TGTGCCAGCAGCCGAACACCGGGACAGCAGAGAGAGACCCAGTACTTC.

This clone has a handful of counts. The V call is TRBV23-1, the J call TRBJ2-5; D gene ambiguous. TRBV23-1 is an ORF, with its function uncertain. V was clipped by 3 bases and J by 8 bases, with 13 bases between them. The CDR3 length is 13 residues. CDR3 coding DNA: TGCGCCAGCAGTCAGTCACATCAGAAAACCCAGTACTTC. Amino acids: CASSQSHQKTQYF.

The CDR3 region is CASWQNSGTGSTGANVLTF. As DNA, the CDR3 is TGTGCCAGCTGGCAGAACTCCGGGACAGGGTCGACTGGGGCCAACGTCCTGACTTTC. This sequence joins TRBV2 and TRBJ2-6, with 9 positions matching TRBD1. J was trimmed by 2 bases and V by 8 bases; bases with no gene match: 16. This CDR3 contains 19 residues. Germline lookup yields CDR1 SNHLY and CDR2 FYNNEI.

The V call is TRBV4-2, the J call TRBJ2-5, with a weak D call TRBD1 (6 bases). The CDR3 is made up of 15 amino acids. Trimming shortened V by 0 bases and J by 5 bases, and 13 bases separated the two germline ends. Germline values: CDR1 LGHNA, CDR2 YNFKEQ. DNA of the CDR3: TGTGCCAGCAGCCAAGATATTGGGGGCTATGAGACCCAGTACTTC. Its protein is CASSQDIGGYETQYF.

The chain uses TRBV18 and TRBJ2-7; 7 positions match TRBD2. The V and J ends lost 6 bases and 2 bases, in that order; junction bases with no gene match: 19. This CDR3 is 18 amino acids long. Looked up from germline, CDR1 is KGHSH and CDR2 is LQKENI. CDR3 nucleotides: TGTGCCAGCTCTACAAGCGGGATGTGGAGCGGGGCTACCTACGAGCAGTACTTC. Its protein product is CASSTSGMWSGATYEQYF.

This clone was detected only a few times. The V and J genes are TRBV7-8 and TRBJ2-5; D may be TRBD1 (7 bases). CDR1 and CDR2 (germline): SGHVS, FQNEAQ. This CDR3 comprises 15 residues. The V end lost 1 base, the J end lost 5 bases, and 14 bases lay between the germline ends. CDR3 amino acids: CASSLGRGLVETQYF. Written as DNA, the CDR3 is TGTGCCAGCAGCTTAGGGAGGGGGCTAGTTGAGACCCAGTACTTC.

This clone was detected only a few times. The chain couples TRBV28 to TRBJ2-7; TRBD2 aligns across 9 bases. V was clipped by 8 bases and J by 0 bases; unmatched bases: 2. The germline gives CDR1 MDHEN, CDR2 SYDVKM. The CDR3 contains 13 residues. CDR3 residues: CASLAGVSYEQYF. The CDR3, as DNA: TGTGCCAGCTTAGCGGGAGTCTCCTACGAGCAGTACTTC.

This clone was picked up a small number of times. The V and J genes are TRBV6-5 and TRBJ2-3; D is perhaps TRBD1 (6 bases). CDR1 and CDR2 (germline): MNHEY, SVGAGI. Trimming shortened V by 4 bases and J by 4 bases, and 12 bases separated the two germline ends. CDR3 length equals 14 residues. The CDR3 sequence: CASSSGRQADTQYF. For the CDR3, the DNA is TGTGCCAGCAGTTCGGGACGACAGGCAGATACGCAGTATTTT.

The chain combines TRBV4-3 with TRBJ2-3; D uncertain. Per germline, CDR1 LGHNA and CDR2 YSLEER. The V gene lost 2 bases and the J gene lost 0 bases, with 9 bases spanning the gap. The CDR3 consists of 15 residues. The CDR3 nucleotides are TGCGCCAGCAGCCAACGCGGTGCGAGCACAGATACGCAGTATTTT. This encodes CASSQRGASTDTQYF.

The V and J genes are TRBV7-9 and TRBJ2-7; no clear D gene. Germline CDR1 reads SEHNR; CDR2 reads FQNEAQ (reference sequence). V lost 1 base, J lost 1 base, and 8 bases lay in between. This CDR3 comprises 14 residues. Here the CDR3 reads CASSLGGISYEQYF. CDR3 sequence (DNA): TGTGCCAGCAGCTTAGGAGGCATTTCCTACGAGCAGTACTTC.